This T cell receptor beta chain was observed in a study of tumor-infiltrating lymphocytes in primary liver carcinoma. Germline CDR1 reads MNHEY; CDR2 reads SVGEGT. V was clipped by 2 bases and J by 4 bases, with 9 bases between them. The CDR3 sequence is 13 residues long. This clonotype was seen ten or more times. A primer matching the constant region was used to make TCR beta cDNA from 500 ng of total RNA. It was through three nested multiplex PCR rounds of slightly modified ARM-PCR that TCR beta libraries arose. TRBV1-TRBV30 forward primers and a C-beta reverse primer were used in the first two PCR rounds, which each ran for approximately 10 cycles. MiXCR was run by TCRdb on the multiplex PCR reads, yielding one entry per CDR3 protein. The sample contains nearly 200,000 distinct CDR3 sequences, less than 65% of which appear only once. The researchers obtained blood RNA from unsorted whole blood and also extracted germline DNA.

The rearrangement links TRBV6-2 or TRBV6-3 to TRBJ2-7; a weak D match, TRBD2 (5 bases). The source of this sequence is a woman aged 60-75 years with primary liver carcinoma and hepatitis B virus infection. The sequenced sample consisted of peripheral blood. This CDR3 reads CASSYLRAYEQYF. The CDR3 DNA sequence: TGTGCCAGCAGTTACCTGCGGGCGTACGAGCAGTACTTC.